These T cell receptor beta chains were read from a single sample in a study of T cell responses to AZD1222 COVID-19 vaccine. Libraries were prepared by immunoSEQ multiplex PCR; TCRdb keeps only in-frame clonotypes and omits some of them. The sample consists of about 140,000 clones, about 89% of them appearing once. Sequences were derived from peripheral blood, sampled on day 0 of AZD1222 vaccination. Source of these receptors: an adult in good health. Each CDR3 is given with its conserved first and last residue. D genes are given only for firm matches. Some rows have no size entry. The others give once, few or many, or a class for an expanded clone.

cdr3_nt cdr3_aa j_call d_call v_call clone_size
TGTGCCAGCAGCATACAGGGAAGATCACCCCTCCACTTT CASSIQGRSPLHF TRBJ1-6 NA TRBV11-1 NA
TGTGCCAGCAGCCCCCCGGGGCAGTCTGAAGCTTTCTTT CASSPPGQSEAFF TRBJ1-1 NA TRBV3-1/TRBV3-2 NA
TGTGCCAGCACCGATTTAGCGGGGGGTCCCTACGAGCAGTACTTC CASTDLAGGPYEQYF TRBJ2-7 TRBD2 TRBV7-2 NA
TGTGCCAGCAGCTCCGCGGGGTCTCATAATGAGCAGTTCTTC CASSSAGSHNEQFF TRBJ2-1 NA TRBV7-2 NA
TGTGCCAGCAGCCCACCCGGGACTAGCGGGGGGCCCGCCGGGGAGCTGTTTTTT CASSPPGTSGGPAGELFF TRBJ2-2 TRBD2 TRBV3-1/TRBV3-2 NA
TGCGCCAGCAGCCAAGGTGGGGGGCTAAACTATGGCTACACCTTC CASSQGGGLNYGYTF TRBJ1-2 NA TRBV4-1 few
TGTGCCAGCAGTCAACCCGGAACAGGAAACTATGGCTACACCTTC CASSQPGTGNYGYTF TRBJ1-2 NA TRBV28 NA
TGTGCCAGCTCACCATCAGGGGCATACTCACCCCTCCACTTT CASSPSGAYSPLHF TRBJ1-6 NA TRBV18 NA
TGTGCCAGTAGTATCGTTCGGGGTATTATGAACACTGAAGCTTTCTTT CASSIVRGIMNTEAFF TRBJ1-1 NA TRBV19 NA
TGTGCCAGCAGCCCTGCGAGTAGCGGTAGTTCCTACGAGCAGTACTTC CASSPASSGSSYEQYF TRBJ2-7 NA TRBV28 NA
TGTGCCAGCAGCTTTGATTTGGAGATAGCAGGCAATCAGCCCCAGCATTTT CASSFDLEIAGNQPQHF TRBJ1-5 NA TRBV7-8 NA
TGCGCCAGCAGCTTGGACTACGAGCAGTACTTC CASSLDYEQYF TRBJ2-7 NA TRBV5-1 NA
TGTGCTAGTGGTGACCCGGGCAATCAGCCCCAGCATTTT CASGDPGNQPQHF TRBJ1-5 NA TRBV12-5 NA
TGCGCCAGCAGCTTGGTAGCCAACACTGAAGCTTTCTTT CASSLVANTEAFF TRBJ1-1 NA TRBV5-1 NA
TGTGCCAGCAGCTCCCAGGGACAGGCTGGTGAAAAACTGTTTTTT CASSSQGQAGEKLFF TRBJ1-4 TRBD1 TRBV7-9 NA
TGTGCCTGGACCCAGGGTAGATTCTCTGGAAACACCATATATTTT CAWTQGRFSGNTIYF TRBJ1-3 NA TRBV30 NA
TGTGCCAGCAGTTTTCTCGGGGGAAGCGGGAGTGGTGAGCAGTTCTTC CASSFLGGSGSGEQFF TRBJ2-1 TRBD2 TRBV6-5 NA
TGTGCCAGCAGCTTAGCGCAGGACGAGCAGTACTTC CASSLAQDEQYF TRBJ2-7 NA TRBV7-6 NA
TGTGCCAGCAGTCTCAGGAGCTCTGGGGCCAACGTCCTGACTTTC CASSLRSSGANVLTF TRBJ2-6 NA TRBV28 NA
TGTGCCAGCAGGCCCCCGGGGGAGGTTGAGCCCCAGCATTTT CASRPPGEVEPQHF TRBJ1-5 NA TRBV2 NA
TGTGCCAGCAGCTTGGCCGCCACCATGAACACTGAAGCTTTCTTT CASSLAATMNTEAFF TRBJ1-1 NA TRBV5-4 once
TGTGCCAGCAGCCTATATCGTTTTAACTATGGCTACACCTTC CASSLYRFNYGYTF TRBJ1-2 NA TRBV13 once
TGTGCCAGCGGCCCCACGGGAGGGTCCCGACTAGCGGGACTTTCCCATGAGCAGTTCTTC CASGPTGGSRLAGLSHEQFF TRBJ2-1 TRBD2 TRBV27 NA
TGTGCCATCAGTGTCAAGGGTCCTGATGAGCAGTACTTC CAISVKGPDEQYF TRBJ2-7 NA TRBV10-3 few
TGTGCCACCAGCAGAGCCCGACCAGATACGCAGTATTTT CATSRARPDTQYF TRBJ2-3 NA TRBV15 NA
TGCGCCAGCAGTGAGTCGACGGGAACTCAGGCTTTCTTT CASSESTGTQAFF TRBJ1-1 NA TRBV10-1 NA
TGTGCCAGCAGTGCCCGGGCGATCCCCCACTTC CASSARAIPHF TRBJ1-2 NA TRBV12-3/TRBV12-4 NA
TGCGCCAGCAGCCAAATAGGGTTTTTCGGGGCAGGCGGAAACACCATATATTTT CASSQIGFFGAGGNTIYF TRBJ1-3 NA TRBV4-1 NA
TGCGCCAGCAGCCAAGATGCCAGGGGTTATGGCTACACCTTC CASSQDARGYGYTF TRBJ1-2 NA TRBV4-1 NA
TGTGCCAGCAGTTCCCGGACTAGCGGTATTTACACAGATACGCAGTATTTT CASSSRTSGIYTDTQYF TRBJ2-3 TRBD2 TRBV27 once
TGTGCCAGCTCACTTACCACCCCCAACATTCAGTACTTC CASSLTTPNIQYF TRBJ2-4 NA TRBV18 NA
TGCGCCAGCAGCTTGGGTTGGTCGGGCGAGACCCAGTACTTC CASSLGWSGETQYF TRBJ2-5 NA TRBV5-1 NA
TGTGCCAGCAGCCCTGACAGGGAGATTAGGGAGACCCAGTACTTC CASSPDREIRETQYF TRBJ2-5 TRBD1 TRBV7-2 NA
TGCGCCAGCAGCCAAGGAGTAGCGGGGGCTCCAGCCAAAAACATTCAGTACTTC CASSQGVAGAPAKNIQYF TRBJ2-4 TRBD2 TRBV4-1 NA
TGTGCCAGCCAATCAACAGGGAGGACTGAAGCTTTCTTT CASQSTGRTEAFF TRBJ1-1 NA TRBV3-1/TRBV3-2 NA
TGCGCCAGCAGCGAGGAACACTACGAGCAGTACTTC CASSEEHYEQYF TRBJ2-7 NA TRBV5-1 NA
TGTGCCAGCAGACGACAGGGGGCAAGGAACACTGAAGCTTTCTTT CASRRQGARNTEAFF TRBJ1-1 TRBD1 TRBV2 NA
TGCAGCGTTGTTGGGGGGCGGGAGGGCGAGTTCTTC CSVVGGREGEFF TRBJ2-1 TRBD2 TRBV29-1 NA
TGTGCCAGCAGCCACACGACCGGGACGTTGCATGGCTACACCTTC CASSHTTGTLHGYTF TRBJ1-2 NA TRBV11-2 NA
TGTGCCAGCAGCTTGGTAGCAGGGGACGGCTACACCTTC CASSLVAGDGYTF TRBJ1-2 NA TRBV5-4 NA
TGTGCCATCAGTGAGTCGCTGTGGGGACTTACATTGGGGAAGGGGGCTGAAGCTTTCTTT CAISESLWGLTLGKGAEAFF TRBJ1-1 NA TRBV10-3 NA
TGTGCCAGCAGCTCCTGGACGGGGCACTATGGCTACACCTTC CASSSWTGHYGYTF TRBJ1-2 NA TRBV5-5 once
TGTGCCGGGACGGACAGGGCGGGAGGCTACACCTTC CAGTDRAGGYTF TRBJ1-2 TRBD1 TRBV6-5 NA
TGTGCCAGCAGCCCCTTTGGTCATGAGCAGTTCTTC CASSPFGHEQFF TRBJ2-1 NA TRBV7-9 NA
TGCGCCAGCAGCGTTGAGGGGAACACCATATATTTT CASSVEGNTIYF TRBJ1-3 NA TRBV5-1 once
TGCAGTGCTAGTACAACGTTAGCAGGGAGCAATCAGCCCCAGCATTTT CSASTTLAGSNQPQHF TRBJ1-5 NA TRBV20-1 NA
TGTGCCAGCAGCTCGGGACTAGCGGGAGTTTCTTACAATGAGCAGTTCTTC CASSSGLAGVSYNEQFF TRBJ2-1 TRBD2 TRBV7-9 NA
TGCGCCAGCAGCTTGCAGGGACGGGCTAATGAAAAACTGTTTTTT CASSLQGRANEKLFF TRBJ1-4 NA TRBV5-1 NA
TGTGCCAGCAGCTTAAGGAGAGGGACAGCTGGTAATGAAAAACTGTTTTTT CASSLRRGTAGNEKLFF TRBJ1-4 TRBD1 TRBV7-9 once
TGTGCCAGTAGATGGACAGGCTTGGGACACAATGAGCAGTTCTTC CASRWTGLGHNEQFF TRBJ2-1 TRBD1 TRBV19 NA
TGCAGCGCCCCAGAAGGGGGGCGGCAAGAGACCCAGTACTTC CSAPEGGRQETQYF TRBJ2-5 NA TRBV29-1 once
TGTGCCAGCAGGTGGACTAGCGGGGGCCCTAGCACAGATACGCAGTATTTT CASRWTSGGPSTDTQYF TRBJ2-3 TRBD2 TRBV7-9 NA
TGTGCCATCAGTGAGGGGCCTACAGCAGATACGCAGTATTTT CAISEGPTADTQYF TRBJ2-3 NA TRBV10-3 NA
TGTGCCAGCAGCCACCCCGGGACAGGGTTTCGAACTGAAGCTTTCTTT CASSHPGTGFRTEAFF TRBJ1-1 TRBD1 TRBV6-2/TRBV6-3 NA
TGTGCCAGCAGTCGTAGCGTCACAGATACGCAGTATTTT CASSRSVTDTQYF TRBJ2-3 NA TRBV7-6 NA
TGTGCCAGCACCCCTTCCGACAGGGGCGGTGAAAAACTGTTTTTT CASTPSDRGGEKLFF TRBJ1-4 TRBD1 TRBV28 NA
TGTGCCAGCAGCCAAGCGGACTACGAGCAGTACTTC CASSQADYEQYF TRBJ2-7 NA TRBV3-1/TRBV3-2 NA
TGTGCCACCAGTGACATCTACAATGAGCAGTTCTTC CATSDIYNEQFF TRBJ2-1 NA TRBV24-1 NA
TGTGCCAGTAGTATTGGACAGGCTGCGGGCTCTGGAAACACCATATATTTT CASSIGQAAGSGNTIYF TRBJ1-3 TRBD1 TRBV19 NA
TGTGCCAGCAGCCAAGAAACTAGCAACGGGAACTCCTACGAGCAGTACTTC CASSQETSNGNSYEQYF TRBJ2-7 NA TRBV4-2 NA